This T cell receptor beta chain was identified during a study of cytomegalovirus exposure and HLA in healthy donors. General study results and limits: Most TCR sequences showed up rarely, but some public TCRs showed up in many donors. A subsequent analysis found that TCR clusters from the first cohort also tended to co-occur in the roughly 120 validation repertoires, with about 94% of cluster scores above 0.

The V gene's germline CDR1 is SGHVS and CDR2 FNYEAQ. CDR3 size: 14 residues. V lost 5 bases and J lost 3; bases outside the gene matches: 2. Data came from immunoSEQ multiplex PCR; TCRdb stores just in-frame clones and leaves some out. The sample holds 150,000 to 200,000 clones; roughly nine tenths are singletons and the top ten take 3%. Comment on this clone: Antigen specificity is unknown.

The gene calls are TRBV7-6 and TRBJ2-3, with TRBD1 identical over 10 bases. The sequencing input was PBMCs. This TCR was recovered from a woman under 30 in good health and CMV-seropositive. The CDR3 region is CASSRGQGTDTQYF. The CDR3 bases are TGTGCCAGCAGCCGGGGACAGGGGACAGATACGCAGTATTTT. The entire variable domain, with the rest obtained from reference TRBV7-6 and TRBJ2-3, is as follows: GAGVSQSPRYKVTKRGQDVALRCDPISGHVSLYWYRQALGQGPEFLTYFNYEAQQDKSGLPNDRFSAERPEGSISTLTIQRTEQRDSAMYRCASSRGQGTDTQYFGPGTRLTVL.